The entry below gives a single TCR beta chain sequence along with its context. TCRdb reprocessed the 5' RACE reads via MiXCR and lists one record per CDR3 protein. The table shows 60,000 to 65,000 distinct CDR3 sequences, with about 22% occurring only once. With 6 bases clipped from V and 6 bases from J, the junction kept 8 bases outside the gene matches. This CDR3 contains 16 residues. The source of this sequence is a female donor with breast cancer. The sequenced material came from memory CD4+ T cells sorted from a lymph node. Subset: memory CD4+ T cells, CD4+CD45RO+CD25-. The chain carries TRBV12-3 or TRBV12-4 and TRBJ2-3; 14 bases agree with TRBD2. The CDR3 loop is CASSSGLAGAADTQYF. In nucleotides, the CDR3 is TGTGCCAGCAGCTCGGGACTAGCGGGGGCCGCTGATACGCAGTATTTT.